This entry features one T cell receptor (beta chain) sequence. Only in-frame clones appear in the TCRdb table, and some are missing; sequencing was by immunoSEQ multiplex PCR. The sample shows some 60,000 clones, approximately 90% of them seen only once. This sample stems from a study of T cell changes during pregnancy in multiple sclerosis. This sequence was found in a female donor with multiple sclerosis, enrolled in a pregnancy study. The sequencing here drew on peripheral blood, taken after pregnancy.

This CDR3 reads CASSLGRGPAGTGELFF. DNA of the CDR3: TGTGCCAGCAGCTTAGGGCGGGGGCCAGCGGGTACCGGGGAGCTGTTTTTT. This rearrangement joins TRBV7-9 to TRBJ2-2, with D maybe TRBD2 (7 bases). This CDR3 region has 17 residues. Germline CDR1 and CDR2: SEHNR and FQNEAQ (reference sequence). The V gene lost 1 base and the J gene lost 5 bases, with 17 bases spanning the gap.